This T cell receptor (beta chain) comes out of a study of blood T cell repertoires in COVID-19. Study as a whole: The United States, Italy and Spain were the sources of the acute and convalescent COVID-19 samples. T cells, B-cell-depleted T cells, or PBMCs supplied cDNA or gDNA.

Seattle enrolled patients during active infection and tracked them longitudinally. Germline CDR1 and CDR2: SNHLY and FYNNEI. This CDR3 spans 11 amino acids. V gave up 6 bases and J gave up 3 bases, with 6 bases separating them. Original processing methods: Reference gene primer amplification in the assay estimated nucleated cell counts. Repertoires were generated with immunoSEQ multiplex PCR, while TCRdb's copy carries only in-frame clones and drops some. V and J calls and clone size are as listed in that table; D and trimming were resolved from the DNA. The table lists roughly 410,000 clones, about 90% of them singletons.

The specimen sequenced was peripheral blood. V is TRBV2 and J is TRBJ2-7; D gene uncertain. The receptor's source is an older woman with COVID-19, enrolled during active disease. The CDR3 DNA sequence: TGTGCCAGCAGGAGAGACTACGAGCAGTACTTC. Its translation: CASRRDYEQYF. Full variable domain (rest looked up from reference TRBV2 and TRBJ2-7): EPEVTQTPSHQVTQMGQEVILRCVPISNHLYFYWYRQILGQKVEFLVSFYNNEISEKSEIFDDQFSVERPDGSNFTLKIRSTKLEDSAMYFCASRRDYEQYFGPGTRLTVT.